This TCR beta chain appears in the sequencing data of a study of cytomegalovirus exposure and HLA in healthy donors. Overall study context: Of roughly 400 genotyped donors, 81% clustered with self-reported Caucasian donors.

The PCR had 60 Vbeta and 13 Jbeta primers. Original processing methods: Later work found tens of millions of unique TCR beta chains, with about 10 million shared. Generated by immunoSEQ multiplex PCR, the TCRdb table keeps only in-frame clones and is missing some. That table is the source of V, J and clone size, and D and trimming were worked out from the DNA. Of roughly 92,000 clones in the sample, approximately 80% were seen once. Findings and caveats of the study: TRBV6-2, TRBV6-3 and some other V segments were excluded as indistinguishable.

Notes on this clone: Its specificity is unknown.

This CDR3 is built from 14 residues. Looked up from germline, CDR1 is SQVTM and CDR2 is ANQGSEA. With V trimmed by 6 bases and J by 3 bases, 7 bases remained unmatched. In nominal health when sampled, donors likely had unrecorded immune exposures nonetheless. This chain uses TRBV29-1 with TRBJ2-7; 11 bases fit TRBD1. The specimen sequenced was PBMCs. The origin of this receptor is a man aged 45-60 years in good health and CMV-seropositive. The CDR3 loop is CSVTAGTGGYEQYF. CDR3 DNA: TGCAGCGTGACCGCCGGGACAGGGGGCTACGAGCAGTACTTC.